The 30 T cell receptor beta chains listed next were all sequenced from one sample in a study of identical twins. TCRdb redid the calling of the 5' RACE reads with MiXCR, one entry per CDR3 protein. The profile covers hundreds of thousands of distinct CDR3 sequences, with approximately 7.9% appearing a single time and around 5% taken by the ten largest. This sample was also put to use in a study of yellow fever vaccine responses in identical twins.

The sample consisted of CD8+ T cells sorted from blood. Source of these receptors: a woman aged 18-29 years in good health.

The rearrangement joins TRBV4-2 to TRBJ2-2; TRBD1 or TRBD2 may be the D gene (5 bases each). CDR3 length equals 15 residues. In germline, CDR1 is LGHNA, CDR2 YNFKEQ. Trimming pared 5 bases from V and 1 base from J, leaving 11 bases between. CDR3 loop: CASSVGAENTGELFF. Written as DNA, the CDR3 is TGTGCCAGCAGCGTCGGGGCCGAGAACACCGGGGAGCTGTTTTTT.

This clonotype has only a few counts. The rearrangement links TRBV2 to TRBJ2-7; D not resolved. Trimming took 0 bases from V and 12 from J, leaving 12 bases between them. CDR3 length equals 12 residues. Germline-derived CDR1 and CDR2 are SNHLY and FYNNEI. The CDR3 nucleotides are TGTGCCAGCAGTGAAGCTCGCCCACACCCGTACTTC. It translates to CASSEARPHPYF.

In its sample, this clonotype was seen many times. Here the CDR3 DNA reads TGCGCCAGCAGCTCCTCTGAGTTCCGGGAGCTGTTTTTT. It translates to CASSSSEFRELFF. The gene calls are TRBV5-1 and TRBJ2-2; D is ambiguous. The V gene lost 3 bases and the J gene lost 9 bases, with 12 bases spanning the gap. The germline gives CDR1 SGHRS, CDR2 YFSETQ. This CDR3 comprises 13 residues.

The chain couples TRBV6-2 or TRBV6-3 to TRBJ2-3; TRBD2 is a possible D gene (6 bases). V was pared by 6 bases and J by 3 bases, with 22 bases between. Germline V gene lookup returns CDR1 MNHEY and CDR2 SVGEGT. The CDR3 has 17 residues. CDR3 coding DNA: TGTGCCAGCAGGGCCCTGGAAGGTAGCGGACCAACAGATACGCAGTATTTT. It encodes CASRALEGSGPTDTQYF.

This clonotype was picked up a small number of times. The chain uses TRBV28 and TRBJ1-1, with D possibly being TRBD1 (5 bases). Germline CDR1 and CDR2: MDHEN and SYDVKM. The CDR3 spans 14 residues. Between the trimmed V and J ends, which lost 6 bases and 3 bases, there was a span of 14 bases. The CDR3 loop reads CASRQDRGYTEAFF. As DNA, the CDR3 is TGTGCCAGCAGACAGGACCGGGGCTACACTGAAGCTTTCTTT.

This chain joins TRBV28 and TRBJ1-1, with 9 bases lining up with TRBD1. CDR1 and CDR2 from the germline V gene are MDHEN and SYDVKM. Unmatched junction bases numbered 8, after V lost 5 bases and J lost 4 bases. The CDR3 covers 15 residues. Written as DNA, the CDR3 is TGTGCCAGCAGTACCCAACAGGGGGCGGGCACTGAAGCTTTCTTT. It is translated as CASSTQQGAGTEAFF.

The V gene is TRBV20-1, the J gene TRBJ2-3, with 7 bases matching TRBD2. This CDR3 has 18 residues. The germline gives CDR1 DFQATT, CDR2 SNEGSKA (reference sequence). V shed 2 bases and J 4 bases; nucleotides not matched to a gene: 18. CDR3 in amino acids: CSARSYLLSGTNPDTQYF. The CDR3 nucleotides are TGCAGTGCTAGATCCTACTTGTTAAGCGGGACTAACCCAGATACGCAGTATTTT.

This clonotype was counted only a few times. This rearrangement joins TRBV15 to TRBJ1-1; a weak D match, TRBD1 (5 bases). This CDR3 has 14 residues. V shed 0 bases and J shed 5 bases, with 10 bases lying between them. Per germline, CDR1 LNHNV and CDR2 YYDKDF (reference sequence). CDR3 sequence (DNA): TGTGCCACCAGCAGAGATCGGCAGGGAACTGAAGCTTTCTTT. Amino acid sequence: CATSRDRQGTEAFF.

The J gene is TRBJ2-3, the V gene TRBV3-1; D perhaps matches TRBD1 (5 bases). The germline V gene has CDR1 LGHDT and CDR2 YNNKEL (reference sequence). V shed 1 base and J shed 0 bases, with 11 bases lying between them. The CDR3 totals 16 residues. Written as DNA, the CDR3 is TGTGCCAGCAGCCAAGGGACAACCGATAGCACAGATACGCAGTATTTT. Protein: CASSQGTTDSTDTQYF.

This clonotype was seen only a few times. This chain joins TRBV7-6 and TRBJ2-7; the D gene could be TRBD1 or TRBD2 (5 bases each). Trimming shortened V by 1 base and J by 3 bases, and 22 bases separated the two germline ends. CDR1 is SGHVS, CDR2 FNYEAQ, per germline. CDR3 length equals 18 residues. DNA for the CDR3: TGTGCCAGCAGCTTAGGACCCCCAGGGTCACTCGGGGACTACGAGCAGTACTTC. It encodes CASSLGPPGSLGDYEQYF.

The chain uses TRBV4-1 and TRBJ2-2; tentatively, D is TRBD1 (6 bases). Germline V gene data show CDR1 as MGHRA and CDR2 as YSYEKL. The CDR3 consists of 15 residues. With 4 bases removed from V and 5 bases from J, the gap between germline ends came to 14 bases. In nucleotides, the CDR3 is TGCGCCAGCAGCCCTCTGGGGCAGGGGACCGGGGAGCTGTTTTTT. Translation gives CASSPLGQGTGELFF.

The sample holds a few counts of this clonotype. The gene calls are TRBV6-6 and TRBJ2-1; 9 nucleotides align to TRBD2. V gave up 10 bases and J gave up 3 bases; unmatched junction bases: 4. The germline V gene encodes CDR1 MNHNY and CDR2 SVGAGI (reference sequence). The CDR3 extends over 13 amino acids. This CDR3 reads CATGTSRYNEQFF. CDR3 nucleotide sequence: TGTGCCACCGGGACTAGCCGCTACAATGAGCAGTTCTTC.

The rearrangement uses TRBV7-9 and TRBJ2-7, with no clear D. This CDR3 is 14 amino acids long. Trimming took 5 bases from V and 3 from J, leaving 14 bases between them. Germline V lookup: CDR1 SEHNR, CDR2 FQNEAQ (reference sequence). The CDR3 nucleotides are TGTGCCAGCAGCGAACCAGAAGCTTACTACGAGCAGTACTTC. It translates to CASSEPEAYYEQYF. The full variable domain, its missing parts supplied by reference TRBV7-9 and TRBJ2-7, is DTGVSQNPRHKITKRGQNVTFRCDPISEHNRLYWYRQTLGQGPEFLTYFQNEAQLEKSRLLSDRFSAERPKGSFSTLEIQRTEQGDSAMYLCASSEPEAYYEQYFGPGTRLTVT.

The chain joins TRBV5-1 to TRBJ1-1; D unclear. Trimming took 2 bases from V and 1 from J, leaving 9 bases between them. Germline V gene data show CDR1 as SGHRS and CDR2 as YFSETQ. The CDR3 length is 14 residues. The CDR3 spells CASSFRLSNTEAFF. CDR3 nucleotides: TGCGCCAGCAGCTTCAGACTCTCGAACACTGAAGCTTTCTTT.

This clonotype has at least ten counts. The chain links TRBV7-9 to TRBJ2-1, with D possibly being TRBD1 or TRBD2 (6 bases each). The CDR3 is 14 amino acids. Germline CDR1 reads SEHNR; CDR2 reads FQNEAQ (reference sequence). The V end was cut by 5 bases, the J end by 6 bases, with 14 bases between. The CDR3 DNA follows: TGTGCCAGCAGCGTCCCCGGGGGCCTCAATGAGCAGTTCTTC. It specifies CASSVPGGLNEQFF.

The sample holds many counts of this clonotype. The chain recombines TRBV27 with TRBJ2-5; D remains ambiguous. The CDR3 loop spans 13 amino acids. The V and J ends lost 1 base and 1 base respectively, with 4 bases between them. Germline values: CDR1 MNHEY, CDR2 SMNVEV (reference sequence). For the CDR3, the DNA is TGTGCCAGCAGTTTATATGGCCAAGAGACCCAGTACTTC. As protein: CASSLYGQETQYF.

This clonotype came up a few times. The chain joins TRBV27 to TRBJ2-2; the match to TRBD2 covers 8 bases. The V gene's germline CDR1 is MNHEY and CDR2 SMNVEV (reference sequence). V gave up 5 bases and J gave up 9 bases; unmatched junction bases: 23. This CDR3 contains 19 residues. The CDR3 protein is CASSPPPGLALISGWELFF. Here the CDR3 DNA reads TGTGCCAGCAGTCCACCCCCTGGACTAGCCCTTATTTCGGGCTGGGAGCTGTTTTTT.

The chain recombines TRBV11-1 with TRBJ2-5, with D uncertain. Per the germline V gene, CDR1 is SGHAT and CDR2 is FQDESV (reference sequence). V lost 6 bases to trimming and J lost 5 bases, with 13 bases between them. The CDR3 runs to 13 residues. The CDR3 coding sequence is TGTGCCAGCAGATATCATGACGGGGAGACCCAGTACTTC. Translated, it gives CASRYHDGETQYF. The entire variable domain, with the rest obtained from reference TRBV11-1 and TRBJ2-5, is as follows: EAEVAQSPRYKITEKSQAVAFWCDPISGHATLYWYRQILGQGPELLVQFQDESVVDDSQLPKDRFSAERLKGVDSTLKIQPAELGDSAMYLCASRYHDGETQYFGPGTRLLVL.

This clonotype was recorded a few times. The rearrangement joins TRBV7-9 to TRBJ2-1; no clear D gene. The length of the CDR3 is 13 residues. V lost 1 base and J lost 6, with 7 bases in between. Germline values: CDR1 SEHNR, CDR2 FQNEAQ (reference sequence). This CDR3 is CASSLVGSNEQFF. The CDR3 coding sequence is TGTGCCAGCAGCTTAGTAGGGTCCAATGAGCAGTTCTTC.

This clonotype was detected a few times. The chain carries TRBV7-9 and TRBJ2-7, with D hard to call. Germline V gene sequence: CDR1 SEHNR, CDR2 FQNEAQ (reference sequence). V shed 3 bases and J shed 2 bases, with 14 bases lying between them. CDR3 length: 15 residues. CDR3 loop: CASSFFPGPTYEQYF. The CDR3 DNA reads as TGTGCCAGCAGCTTCTTTCCCGGTCCAACCTACGAGCAGTACTTC.

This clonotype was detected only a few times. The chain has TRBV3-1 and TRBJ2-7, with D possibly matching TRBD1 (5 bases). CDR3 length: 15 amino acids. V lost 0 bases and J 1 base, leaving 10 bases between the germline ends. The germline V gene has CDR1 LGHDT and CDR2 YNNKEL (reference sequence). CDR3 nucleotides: TGTGCCAGCAGCCAAGATGGGGCCCTTTCCTACGAGCAGTACTTC. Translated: CASSQDGALSYEQYF.

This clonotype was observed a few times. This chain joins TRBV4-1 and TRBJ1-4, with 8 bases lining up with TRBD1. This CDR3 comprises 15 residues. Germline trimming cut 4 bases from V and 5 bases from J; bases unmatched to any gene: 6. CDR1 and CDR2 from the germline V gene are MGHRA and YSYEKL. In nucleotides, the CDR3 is TGCGCCAGCAGCCTCTGGACAGGGCAAAATGAAAAACTGTTTTTT. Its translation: CASSLWTGQNEKLFF.

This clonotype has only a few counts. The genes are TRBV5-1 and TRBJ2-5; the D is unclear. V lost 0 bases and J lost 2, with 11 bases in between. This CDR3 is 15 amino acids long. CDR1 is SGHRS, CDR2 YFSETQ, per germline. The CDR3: CASSLAVGGQETQYF. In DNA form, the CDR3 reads TGCGCCAGCAGCTTGGCCGTCGGCGGTCAAGAGACCCAGTACTTC. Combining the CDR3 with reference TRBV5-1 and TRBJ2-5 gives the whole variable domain KAGVTQTPRYLIKTRGQQVTLSCSPISGHRSVSWYQQTPGQGLQFLFEYFSETQRNKGNFPGRFSGRQFSNSRSEMNVSTLELGDSALYLCASSLAVGGQETQYFGPGTRLLVL.

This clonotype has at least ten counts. CDR3 loop: CSVEKGESLETQYF. The CDR3 DNA reads TGCAGCGTTGAAAAGGGCGAGAGCCTAGAGACCCAGTACTTC. The J gene is TRBJ2-5, the V gene TRBV29-1; D unresolved. Per the germline V gene, CDR1 is SQVTM and CDR2 is ANQGSEA. This CDR3 is built from 14 residues. The ends were cut back, 2 bases at V and 4 bases at J, with 14 bases in the middle.

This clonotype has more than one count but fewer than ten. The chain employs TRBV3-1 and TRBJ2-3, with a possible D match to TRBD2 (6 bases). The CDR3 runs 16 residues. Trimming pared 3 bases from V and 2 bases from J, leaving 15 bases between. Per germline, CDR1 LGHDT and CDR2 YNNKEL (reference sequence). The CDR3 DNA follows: TGTGCCAGCAGCCAGGGGTTTCGGGGGTCCACAGATACGCAGTATTTT. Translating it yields CASSQGFRGSTDTQYF.

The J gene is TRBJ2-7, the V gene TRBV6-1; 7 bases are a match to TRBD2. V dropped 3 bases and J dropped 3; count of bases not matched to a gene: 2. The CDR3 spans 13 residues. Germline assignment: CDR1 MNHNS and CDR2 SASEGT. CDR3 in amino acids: CASSERESYEQYF. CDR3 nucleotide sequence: TGTGCCAGCAGTGAGCGGGAGAGCTACGAGCAGTACTTC.

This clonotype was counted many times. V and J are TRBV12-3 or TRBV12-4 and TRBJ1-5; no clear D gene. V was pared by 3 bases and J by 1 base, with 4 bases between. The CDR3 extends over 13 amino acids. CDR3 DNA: TGTGCCAGCAGTTTCCGCAGCAATCAGCCCCAGCATTTT. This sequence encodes CASSFRSNQPQHF.

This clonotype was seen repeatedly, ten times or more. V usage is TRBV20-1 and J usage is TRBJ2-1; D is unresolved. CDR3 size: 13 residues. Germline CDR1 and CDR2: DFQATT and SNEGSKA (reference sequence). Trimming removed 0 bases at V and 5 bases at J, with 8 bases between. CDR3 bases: TGCAGTGCTAGAGATACCTCTGACAATGAGCAGTTCTTC. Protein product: CSARDTSDNEQFF.

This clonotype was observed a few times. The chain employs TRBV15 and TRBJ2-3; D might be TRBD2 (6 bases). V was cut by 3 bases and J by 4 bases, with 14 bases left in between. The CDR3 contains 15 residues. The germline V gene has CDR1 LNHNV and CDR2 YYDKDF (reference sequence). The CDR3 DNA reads TGTGCCACCAGCAGTCCCTGGGGAGGCCCAGATACGCAGTATTTT. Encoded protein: CATSSPWGGPDTQYF.

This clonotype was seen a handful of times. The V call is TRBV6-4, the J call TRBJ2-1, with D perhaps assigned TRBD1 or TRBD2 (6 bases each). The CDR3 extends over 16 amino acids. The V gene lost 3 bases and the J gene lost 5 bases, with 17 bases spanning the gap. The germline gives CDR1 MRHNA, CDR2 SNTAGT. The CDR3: CASSERRGTPNNEQFF. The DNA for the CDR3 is TGTGCCAGCAGTGAACGGAGGGGGACACCCAACAATGAGCAGTTCTTC.